A single sample gave rise to the 20 T cell receptor beta chains below, sequenced in a study of early T cells in non-severe SARS-CoV-2 infection. TCRdb called the 5' RACE reads again in MiXCR, with one record for every CDR3 protein. This sample yields 60,000 to 90,000 distinct CDR3 sequences, of which 9% to 10% are seen a single time; nearly 5% belongs to the top ten. Sequencing used whole blood. Receptors were obtained from an adult who was a healthcare worker with PCR-confirmed SARS-CoV-2 infection or an uninfected control (not recorded which).

A single count supports this clonotype. The chain recombines TRBV27 with TRBJ2-7; 10 nucleotides match TRBD2. This CDR3 has 13 amino acids. In germline, CDR1 is MNHEY, CDR2 SMNVEV (reference sequence). With 6 bases clipped from V and 4 bases from J, the junction kept 3 bases outside the gene matches. CDR3 sequence reads: CASRLAGGYEQYF. The CDR3 DNA reads as TGTGCCAGCAGATTAGCGGGAGGTTACGAGCAGTACTTC.

This clonotype was recorded at least ten times. The chain uses TRBV20-1 and TRBJ2-3; 12 nucleotides agree with TRBD2. CDR1 is DFQATT and CDR2 is SNEGSKA in the germline V gene (reference sequence). The J segment lost 2 bases and the V segment lost 5 bases, leaving 5 bases of the junction unmatched. This CDR3 has 15 amino acids. The CDR3 nucleotides read TGCAGTGCTGGCGGGACTAGCGGGTACACAGATACGCAGTATTTT. It translates to CSAGGTSGYTDTQYF.

V usage is TRBV2 and J usage is TRBJ2-1; 9 bases are a match to TRBD2. This CDR3 region has 16 residues. V shed 3 bases, J shed 4 bases, and the junction held 7 bases outside the gene matches. Germline CDR1 reads SNHLY; CDR2 reads FYNNEI. This CDR3 reads CASSETSGRRYNEQFF. CDR3 bases: TGTGCCAGCAGTGAGACAAGCGGGAGGAGGTACAATGAGCAGTTCTTC. Full variable domain (outside the CDR3, taken from reference TRBV2 and TRBJ2-1): EPEVTQTPSHQVTQMGQEVILRCVPISNHLYFYWYRQILGQKVEFLVSFYNNEISEKSEIFDDQFSVERPDGSNFTLKIRSTKLEDSAMYFCASSETSGRRYNEQFFGPGTRLTVL.

This clonotype has a count of ten or more. The DNA for the CDR3 is TGTGCCAGCAGTTTTCGGCGGGACTACAATGAGCAGTTCTTC. Protein product: CASSFRRDYNEQFF. This chain connects TRBV12-3 or TRBV12-4 to TRBJ2-1; D is perhaps TRBD2 (6 bases). The germline V and J ends were trimmed by 3 bases and 3 bases, with 9 bases remaining between them. CDR3 length equals 14 residues.

This clonotype has a count of ten or more. The chain recombines TRBV5-6 with TRBJ1-2, with D maybe TRBD1 (6 bases). The germline V gene has CDR1 SGHDT and CDR2 YYEEEE. The V gene lost 1 base and the J gene lost 4 bases, with 14 bases spanning the gap. The CDR3 contains 15 residues. CDR3 in amino acids: CASSLRLRGSYGYTF. The CDR3 bases are TGTGCCAGCAGCTTGAGGTTGAGGGGGAGCTATGGCTACACCTTC.

This chain uses TRBV28 with TRBJ2-2; no firm D call. Looked up from germline, CDR1 is MDHEN and CDR2 is SYDVKM. The CDR3 extends over 15 amino acids. Trimming pared 10 bases from V and 0 bases from J, leaving 15 bases between. The CDR3 spells CANILSSANTGELFF. Here the CDR3 DNA reads TGTGCCAACATACTCAGCTCCGCGAACACCGGGGAGCTGTTTTTT.

This clonotype was seen a few times. The chain employs TRBV14 and TRBJ2-7; D call uncertain. The CDR3 loop spans 14 amino acids. V was trimmed by 1 base and J by 6 bases, leaving 13 bases between them. Germline loops: CDR1 SGHDN, CDR2 FVKESK. The CDR3 DNA reads as TGTGCCAGCAGCCAAGTAAATAAAGCTGGCGAGCAGTACTTC. This codes for CASSQVNKAGEQYF.

This rearrangement joins TRBV12-3 or TRBV12-4 to TRBJ2-3; possible D gene TRBD2, 5 bases. This CDR3 spans 16 amino acids. Trimming left V 1 base short and J 2 bases short, with 13 bases between. CDR3 DNA sequence: TGTGCCAGCAGTTTAGGGTGGAGGATTTCCACAGATACGCAGTATTTT. Its protein is CASSLGWRISTDTQYF.

This clonotype has just a few counts. The chain recombines TRBV5-1 with TRBJ2-3; D gene unclear. Trimming stripped 3 bases from V and 0 bases from J, with 14 bases between. Per germline, CDR1 SGHRS and CDR2 YFSETQ. The length of the CDR3 is 16 residues. CDR3 residues: CASSSPTFSSTDTQYF. CDR3 DNA sequence: TGCGCCAGCAGCTCGCCGACATTCTCCAGCACAGATACGCAGTATTTT.

There are a few counts of this clonotype. The V and J genes are TRBV7-9 and TRBJ2-4, with no clear D. The CDR3 has 14 amino acids. Germline V gene sequence: CDR1 SEHNR, CDR2 FQNEAQ (reference sequence). Trimming took 5 bases from V and 0 from J, leaving 8 bases between them. The CDR3 region has the DNA TGTGCCAGCAGCCCTATACTAGCCAAAAACATTCAGTACTTC. Protein: CASSPILAKNIQYF.

This clonotype has just a few counts. One end of the junction is discordant with germline, which a read error may explain. The chain links TRBV7-9 to TRBJ1-5; D call uncertain. The CDR3 loop spans 12 amino acids. CDR1 is SEHNR, CDR2 FQNEAQ, per germline (reference sequence). DNA of the CDR3: TGTGCCAGCAGCTCGACCAATCGGCCCCAGCATTTT. It is translated as CASSSTNRPQHF.

This clonotype was recorded at least ten times. The chain recombines TRBV25-1 with TRBJ1-4, with TRBD1 matching over 7 bases. Germline V CDR1 and CDR2: MGHDK, SYGVNS. V lost 9 bases to trimming and J lost 8 bases; unmatched junction nucleotides: 6. The CDR3 loop spans 12 amino acids. The CDR3 loop is CASTGVGEKLFF. The CDR3 DNA follows: TGTGCCAGTACAGGGGTAGGAGAAAAACTGTTTTTT.

The sample holds many counts of this clonotype. The chain joins TRBV2 to TRBJ2-2; 8 bases fit TRBD2. The germline V gene has CDR1 SNHLY and CDR2 FYNNEI. This CDR3 is built from 15 residues. J gave up 6 bases and V 4 bases, and 7 bases lay outside the gene matches. This chain's CDR3 is CASSGGGRRSGELFF. Written as DNA, the CDR3 is TGTGCCAGCAGTGGGGGCGGGAGGAGATCCGGGGAGCTGTTTTTT.

The rearrangement uses TRBV7-3 and TRBJ2-3; 13 bases are shared with TRBD2. The CDR3 has 15 amino acids. CDR1 is SGHTA, CDR2 FQGTGA, per germline. V dropped 5 bases and J dropped 4; count of bases not matched to a gene: 3. The CDR3 here is CASSQGLAGPDTQYF. CDR3 bases: TGTGCCAGCAGCCAGGGACTAGCGGGACCAGATACGCAGTATTTT. The whole variable domain, filled in from reference TRBV7-3 and TRBJ2-3, reads GAGVSQTPSNKVTEKGKYVELRCDPISGHTALYWYRQSLGQGPEFLIYFQGTGAADDSGLPNDRFFAVRPEGSVSTLKIQRTERGDSAVYLCASSQGLAGPDTQYFGPGTRLTVL.

This clonotype has a count of ten or more. V gene TRBV7-8 combines with J gene TRBJ1-6, with D hard to call. V was shortened by 2 bases and J by 7 bases, with 12 bases between the two germline ends. CDR1 and CDR2 (germline): SGHVS, FQNEAQ. The CDR3 length is 15 residues. In nucleotides, the CDR3 is TGTGCCAGCAGCTTAAACTCAGGAGCGAATTCACCCCTCCACTTT. It codes for CASSLNSGANSPLHF.

This clonotype showed up just a few times. The chain recombines TRBV19 with TRBJ2-1; D not certain. Germline V gene lookup returns CDR1 LNHDA and CDR2 SQIVND (reference sequence). The CDR3 has 11 amino acids. V was shortened by 6 bases and J by 8 bases, with 8 bases between the two germline ends. The CDR3 sequence is CASRIRHEQFF. Written as DNA, the CDR3 is TGTGCCAGTAGGATCAGGCATGAGCAGTTCTTC.

The CDR3 protein is CASSRTSGITRDTDTQYF. In DNA, the CDR3 is TGTGCCAGCAGTAGGACTAGCGGGATCACCCGGGACACAGATACGCAGTATTTT. This chain joins TRBV6-4 and TRBJ2-3, with 12 positions matching TRBD2. Germline-derived CDR1 and CDR2 are MRHNA and SNTAGT. The V segment lost 5 bases and the J segment 2 bases; nucleotides outside the gene matches: 11. The CDR3 extends over 18 amino acids.

This clonotype was seen at least ten times. The chain links TRBV28 to TRBJ2-1; D is perhaps TRBD2 (6 bases). Germline loops: CDR1 MDHEN, CDR2 SYDVKM. The CDR3 length is 14 residues. Trimming stripped 7 bases from V and 7 bases from J, with 17 bases between. Here the CDR3 DNA reads TGTGCCAGCAACCGGGACTCCCCGAGGAATGAGCAGTTCTTC. Translation: CASNRDSPRNEQFF.

This chain joins TRBV9 and TRBJ1-2, with unresolved D. Germline CDR1 SGDLS, CDR2 YYNGEE. This CDR3 has 12 residues. V lost 3 bases and J 6 bases, leaving 9 bases between the germline ends. The CDR3 DNA reads TGTGCCAGCAGCGACGACCCTGATGGCTACACCTTC. It codes for CASSDDPDGYTF.

This clonotype was seen more than once but under ten times. CDR3 loop: CASPPGGVYNEQFF. The CDR3, as DNA: TGTGCCAGCCCCCCTGGCGGGGTTTACAATGAGCAGTTCTTC. This rearrangement joins TRBV7-9 to TRBJ2-1, with D perhaps matching TRBD2 (6 bases). The CDR3 extends over 14 amino acids. V was pared by 8 bases and J by 4 bases, with 15 bases between. Germline lookup yields CDR1 SEHNR and CDR2 FQNEAQ (reference sequence).